The clone carrying this T cell receptor beta chain was seen a few times. The data were obtained in a study of cytomegalovirus exposure and HLA in healthy donors. With 4 bases clipped from V and 4 bases from J, the junction kept 12 bases outside the gene matches. The CDR3 covers 16 residues. Germline lookup yields CDR1 LNHDA and CDR2 SQIVND (reference sequence). This PCR relied on a set of 60 Vbeta primers and 13 Jbeta primers. Sequenced by immunoSEQ multiplex PCR; TCRdb stores in-frame clones only, minus some. The sample lists some 200,000 clones, 80% to 85% occurring once. This receptor was taken from a woman aged 40-49 years in good health and CMV-seronegative. What was sequenced was PBMCs. The chain combines TRBV19 with TRBJ2-7, with TRBD2 matching over 8 bases. This CDR3 is CASSTQSGRDKYEQYF. CDR3 DNA sequence: TGTGCCAGTAGTACCCAAAGCGGGAGAGATAAATACGAGCAGTACTTC. Combining the CDR3 with reference TRBV19 and TRBJ2-7 gives the whole variable domain DGGITQSPKYLFRKEGQNVTLSCEQNLNHDAMYWYRQDPGQGLRLIYYSQIVNDFQKGDIAEGYSVSREKKESFPLTVTSAQKNPTAFYLCASSTQSGRDKYEQYFGPGTRLTVT.